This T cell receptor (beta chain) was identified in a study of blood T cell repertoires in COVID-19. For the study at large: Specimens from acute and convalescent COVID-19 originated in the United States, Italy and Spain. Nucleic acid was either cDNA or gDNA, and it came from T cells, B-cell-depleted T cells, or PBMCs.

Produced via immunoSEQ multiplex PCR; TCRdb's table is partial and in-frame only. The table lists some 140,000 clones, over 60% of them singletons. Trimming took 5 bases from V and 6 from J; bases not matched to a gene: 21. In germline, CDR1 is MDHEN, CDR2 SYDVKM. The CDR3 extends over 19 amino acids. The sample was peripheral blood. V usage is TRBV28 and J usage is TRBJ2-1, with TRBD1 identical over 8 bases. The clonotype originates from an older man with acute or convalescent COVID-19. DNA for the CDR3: TGTGCCAGCAGTCCGTACCCGAACGCCCGGACAGGGTTTCGCAATGAGCAGTTCTTC. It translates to CASSPYPNARTGFRNEQFF.